The rows below give T cell receptor beta chains drawn from one sample of a study of T cell responses to AZD1222 COVID-19 vaccine. The protocol was immunoSEQ multiplex PCR, while the TCRdb copy is restricted to in-frame clones and leaves out a portion. The sample holds approximately 120,000 clones; about 93% are singletons and the top ten take roughly 0.87%. The sequencing here drew on peripheral blood, taken on day 0 of AZD1222 vaccination. These receptors originate from an adult in good health. The CDR3 runs from the conserved cysteine through the conserved F or W. The order of the fields is clone size, V gene, D gene, J gene, CDR3 DNA, CDR3 protein. The D gene is left open where the match is weak. For some rows the clone size is stated as once, few or many, or as a class when expanded; others skip it.

size: .
V: TRBV4-1
D: .
J: TRBJ2-3
DNA: TGCGCCAGCAGTGGCAGGGCAACTGATACGCAGTATTTT
CDR3: CASSGRATDTQYF

size: .
V: TRBV3-1/TRBV3-2
D: .
J: TRBJ1-5
DNA: TGTGCCAGCAGCCAAGACTTAGGTCAGCCCCAGCATTTT
CDR3: CASSQDLGQPQHF

size: once
V: TRBV16
D: .
J: TRBJ1-5
DNA: TGTGCCAGCAGCCAATTGGACAGATTATATCAGCCCCAGCATTTT
CDR3: CASSQLDRLYQPQHF

size: .
V: TRBV28
D: .
J: TRBJ1-6
DNA: TGTGCCAGCTACGCCTCCAATTCACCCCTCCACTTT
CDR3: CASYASNSPLHF

size: .
V: TRBV5-6
D: .
J: TRBJ1-2
DNA: TGTGCCAGCAGCTTCTTCGGGGGTAGCTATTCGAACTATGGCTACACCTTC
CDR3: CASSFFGGSYSNYGYTF

size: .
V: TRBV23-1
D: TRBD1
J: TRBJ1-2
DNA: TGCGCCAGCAGTCGGACAGGGGTTGGCCGTACGTGTGGCTACACCTTC
CDR3: CASSRTGVGRTCGYTF

size: .
V: TRBV2
D: .
J: TRBJ1-1
DNA: TGTGCCATCGTCAGGGGTCCGACGGCGAACACTGAAGCTTTCTTT
CDR3: CAIVRGPTANTEAFF

size: .
V: TRBV4-1
D: .
J: TRBJ1-2
DNA: TGCGCCAGCAGCAGAAGGGTGGAAGACTATGGCTACACCTTC
CDR3: CASSRRVEDYGYTF

size: .
V: TRBV11-2
D: .
J: TRBJ1-1
DNA: TGTGCCAGCAGCTTAGAGGGGAACACTGAAGCTTTCTTT
CDR3: CASSLEGNTEAFF

size: .
V: TRBV30
D: TRBD1
J: TRBJ1-6
DNA: TGTGCCTGGAGTGGGGACAGACCCTATAATTCACCCCTCCACTTT
CDR3: CAWSGDRPYNSPLHF

size: .
V: TRBV11-2
D: .
J: TRBJ1-1
DNA: TGTGCCAGCAGCCCAATGGGGCAGCGAGCTTTCTTT
CDR3: CASSPMGQRAFF

size: .
V: TRBV12-3/TRBV12-4
D: .
J: TRBJ2-5
DNA: TGTGCCAGCTCGGACAGCAACCAAGAGACCCAGTACTTC
CDR3: CASSDSNQETQYF

size: .
V: TRBV5-4
D: .
J: TRBJ1-2
DNA: TGTGCCAGCAGCCCTAAGGTCCCCGCTAACTATGGCTACACCTTC
CDR3: CASSPKVPANYGYTF

size: .
V: TRBV19
D: .
J: TRBJ2-1
DNA: TGTGCCAGTAGTACCAGGGGGGGCCAGAACAATGAGCAGTTCTTC
CDR3: CASSTRGGQNNEQFF

size: once
V: TRBV5-6
D: TRBD1
J: TRBJ2-7
DNA: TGTGCCAGCAGCCCGATGACAGGGCCAATCTACGAGCAGTACTTC
CDR3: CASSPMTGPIYEQYF

size: .
V: TRBV6-4
D: TRBD2
J: TRBJ2-3
DNA: TGTGCCAGCAGTGAAGCGGGGGACACAGATACGCAGTATTTT
CDR3: CASSEAGDTDTQYF

size: .
V: TRBV5-1
D: .
J: TRBJ1-3
DNA: TGCGCCAGCAGCTTGCAGGGGAGTTCTGGAAACACCATATATTTT
CDR3: CASSLQGSSGNTIYF

size: .
V: TRBV7-9
D: .
J: TRBJ2-7
DNA: TGTGCCAGCAGCCATCCCAGTCCAAGTAGCTCCTACGAGCAGTACTTC
CDR3: CASSHPSPSSSYEQYF

size: .
V: TRBV3-1/TRBV3-2
D: .
J: TRBJ1-3
DNA: TGTGCCAGCAGCCCCGTTAGCAGTGGAAACACCATATATTTT
CDR3: CASSPVSSGNTIYF